The 18 T cell receptor beta chains given below trace back to one sample, sequenced in a study of glioma-infiltrating T cells after dendritic cell vaccination. TCRdb keeps only in-frame clones here, not all; method: immunoSEQ multiplex PCR. The sample carries 85,000 to 100,000 clones, 75% to 90% recorded once. Time point in this sample: after dendritic cell vaccination, including at tumor progression/relapse. Sequencing used blood, obtained after dendritic cell vaccination. The receptor source for this set is a human donor with glioblastoma.

The chain links TRBV6-6 to TRBJ2-7; TRBD1 matches at 7 bases. V was pared by 2 bases and J by 3 bases, with 4 bases of the junction left unmatched. The germline CDR1 and CDR2 sequences are MNHNY and SVGAGI (reference sequence). The CDR3 is 14 amino acids. CDR3 in amino acids: CASSYDRAVYEQYF. In DNA, the CDR3 is TGTGCCAGCAGTTACGACAGGGCTGTCTACGAGCAGTACTTC.

The J gene is TRBJ2-7, the V gene TRBV5-1; 7 nucleotides line up with TRBD1. Germline V lookup: CDR1 SGHRS, CDR2 YFSETQ. This CDR3 contains 14 residues. V was clipped by 5 bases and J by 5 bases; unmatched bases: 10. CDR3 sequence (DNA): TGCGCCAGCAGTTGGAAGGGGACAGACAACGAGCAGTACTTC. This codes for CASSWKGTDNEQYF.

The chain carries TRBV6-1 and TRBJ2-1, with D possibly TRBD1 on 6 matching bases. The CDR3 runs 14 residues. Trimming stripped 5 bases from V and 8 bases from J, with 16 bases between. Germline CDR1 and CDR2: MNHNS and SASEGT. The CDR3 bases are TGTGCCAGCAGTCCGAACAGGGTAATGCATGAGCAGTTCTTC. Protein product: CASSPNRVMHEQFF.

This chain uses TRBV23-1 with TRBJ1-3; 7 bases line up with TRBD1. TRBV23-1 is identified as an open reading frame with a role that is uncertain. The junction had 8 bases not matched to a gene; V was cut back by 7 bases and J by 2 bases. This CDR3 spans 15 amino acids. The CDR3 spells CASIHDRVTGNTIYF. The CDR3 DNA is TGCGCCAGCATCCACGACAGGGTGACTGGAAACACCATATATTTT.

This rearrangement joins TRBV19 to TRBJ2-1; a weak D match, TRBD1 (5 bases). The CDR3 runs 15 residues. V shed 0 bases and J shed 2 bases, with 8 bases lying between them. CDR1 and CDR2 from the germline V gene are LNHDA and SQIVND (reference sequence). The CDR3 DNA sequence: TGTGCCAGTAGTATAGATAGGGGAACCTACAATGAGCAGTTCTTC. It translates to CASSIDRGTYNEQFF.

The V call is TRBV18, the J call TRBJ2-5, with a possible D match to TRBD1 (6 bases). The germline V gene encodes CDR1 KGHSH and CDR2 LQKENI. V was trimmed by 0 bases and J by 3 bases, leaving 8 bases between them. The CDR3 sequence is 14 residues long. The CDR3 is CASSPPGQEETQYF. In DNA form, the CDR3 reads TGTGCCAGCTCACCACCGGGACAAGAAGAGACCCAGTACTTC. Based on the CDR3 plus reference TRBV18 and TRBJ2-5, the full variable domain is NAGVMQNPRHLVRRRGQEARLRCSPMKGHSHVYWYRQLPEEGLKFMVYLQKENIIDESGMPKERFSAEFPKEGPSILRIQQVVRGDSAAYFCASSPPGQEETQYFGPGTRLLVL.

This chain uses TRBV29-1 with TRBJ1-1; 9 bases are shared with TRBD1. Germline CDR1 reads SQVTM; CDR2 reads ANQGSEA. With 7 bases clipped from V and 10 bases from J, the junction kept 16 bases outside the gene matches. CDR3 length: 14 amino acids. CDR3 bases: TGCAGCGCGTGGAGACAGGGGGAGGTCGGTGGAGCTTTCTTT. As protein: CSAWRQGEVGGAFF.

The CDR3 nucleotides are TGTGCCAGCAGCTTGGTGCGGGGAGGTGCCTACGAGCAGTACTTC. Translated, it gives CASSLVRGGAYEQYF. The chain carries TRBV5-4 and TRBJ2-7; D is perhaps TRBD2 (6 bases). The germline gives CDR1 SGHNT, CDR2 YYREEE (reference sequence). CDR3 length: 15 residues. The V end was cut by 0 bases, the J end by 2 bases, with 12 bases between.

V is TRBV6-5 and J is TRBJ2-7; a weak D match, TRBD1 (6 bases). Trimming removed 6 bases at V and 3 bases at J, with 15 bases between. Germline loops: CDR1 MNHEY, CDR2 SVGAGI. This CDR3 is 14 amino acids long. The CDR3 DNA reads TGTGCCAGCAGCTCACCGGACAGCCTCTACGAGCAGTACTTC. Protein sequence: CASSSPDSLYEQYF.

This clone came up a few times. The chain carries TRBV7-3 and TRBJ2-7; 7 bases fit TRBD1. From germline, CDR1 is SGHTA and CDR2 FQGTGA. Losses at the gene ends were 8 bases for V and 0 bases for J; bases not matched to a gene: 4. This CDR3 contains 13 residues. The CDR3 DNA reads as TGTGCCAGCGCCCGGGACAGCTCCTACGAGCAGTACTTC. It codes for CASARDSSYEQYF.

This clone came up once. This chain joins TRBV19 and TRBJ1-2, with D perhaps matching TRBD1 (6 bases). The V and J ends lost 6 bases and 0 bases respectively, with 11 bases between them. CDR1 LNHDA and CDR2 SQIVND come from the germline V gene (reference sequence). This CDR3 has 14 amino acids. CDR3 in DNA: TGTGCCAGTAGACACGGACAGACTAACTATGGCTACACCTTC. Protein product: CASRHGQTNYGYTF.

V and J are TRBV9 and TRBJ1-4; perhaps TRBD1 as D (5 bases). V was pared by 4 bases and J by 4 bases, with 14 bases between. Germline V gene lookup returns CDR1 SGDLS and CDR2 YYNGEE. This CDR3 comprises 15 residues. In DNA, the CDR3 is TGTGCCAGCAGCCCCCCGAGACAGATTAATGAAAAACTGTTTTTT. This translates into CASSPPRQINEKLFF.

The chain links TRBV6-1 to TRBJ2-3, with a possible D match to TRBD1 (6 bases). V was pared by 3 bases and J by 6 bases, with 19 bases between. The CDR3 consists of 16 residues. The germline V gene encodes CDR1 MNHNS and CDR2 SASEGT. For the CDR3, the DNA is TGTGCCAGCAGTGACCTACAACCAGGGGTCGGGGATACGCAGTATTTT. Translation: CASSDLQPGVGDTQYF.

In regard to this clone: A read error may produce the germline difference seen at one junction end. This rearrangement joins TRBV2 to TRBJ2-2; 9 positions agree with TRBD1. The CDR3 covers 16 residues. CDR1 and CDR2 from the germline V gene are SNHLY and FYNNEI. The CDR3 reads CASSEGGQGLIGELFF. CDR3 nucleotides: TGTGCCAGCAGCGAAGGCGGACAGGGGTTGATCGGGGAGCTGTTTTTT.

The chain employs TRBV27 and TRBJ2-3; 11 bases agree with TRBD2. The CDR3 covers 20 residues. The V gene end was trimmed by 0 bases and the J gene end by 1 base; junction bases not matched to a gene: 12. CDR1 is MNHEY, CDR2 SMNVEV, per germline (reference sequence). DNA for the CDR3: TGTGCCAGCAGTTTATCATGGCTAGCGGGAGGATTTGCGGGCACAGATACGCAGTATTTT. Residues: CASSLSWLAGGFAGTDTQYF.

The gene calls are TRBV7-9 and TRBJ1-1, with 8 positions matching TRBD1. CDR1 and CDR2 from the germline V gene are SEHNR and FQNEAQ (reference sequence). The CDR3 covers 15 residues. V lost 4 bases and J lost 5; bases outside the gene matches: 9. The CDR3: CASSSPTGEGTEAFF. Written as DNA, the CDR3 is TGTGCCAGCAGCTCACCGACAGGGGAGGGGACTGAAGCTTTCTTT.

The chain couples TRBV18 to TRBJ1-2; 12 bases line up with TRBD1. V lost 3 bases and J lost 8; bases outside the gene matches: 13. CDR3 length: 17 residues. Germline CDR1 is KGHSH and CDR2 is LQKENI. CDR3 DNA sequence: TGTGCCAGCTCACCGGTGGGTTCAGGGACAGGGGGCGTCGGCTACACCTTC. Translating gives CASSPVGSGTGGVGYTF.

The genes are TRBV19 and TRBJ2-3, with 9 bases aligning to TRBD2. There are 16 residues in the CDR3. The V gene's germline CDR1 is LNHDA and CDR2 SQIVND (reference sequence). Germline trimming cut 6 bases from V and 2 bases from J; bases unmatched to any gene: 9. The CDR3 region has the DNA TGTGCCAGTAGGGTAACCGGGACTAGCTACACAGATACGCAGTATTTT. Translation gives CASRVTGTSYTDTQYF.